These 20 T cell receptor beta chains came from one sample sequenced in a study of CD8 T cells in ankylosing spondylitis. Study-wide results and limits: What appeared characteristic of ankylosing spondylitis blood was a TCR beta motif of eight highly homologous variants.

For these receptors, no antigen is known. TCRdb reanalysed the 5' RACE reads using MiXCR and keeps one entry per CDR3 protein. Of 200,000 to 250,000 distinct CDR3 sequences listed, around 7.9% were seen once; the top ten hold 14%. The sample was blood, either unsorted or a sorted T cell fraction (not recorded which). Source of these receptors: a male donor with ankylosing spondylitis.

This clonotype was seen a few times. The V gene is TRBV9, the J gene TRBJ2-7; D may be TRBD2 (5 bases). V shed 0 bases and J shed 2 bases, with 12 bases lying between them. The CDR3 is 15 amino acids. Germline CDR1 is SGDLS and CDR2 is YYNGEE. CDR3 residues: CASSVDLAHPYEQYF. The CDR3 DNA follows: TGTGCCAGCAGCGTAGATCTAGCCCACCCCTACGAGCAGTACTTC. Using reference TRBV9 and TRBJ2-7 for the parts outside the CDR3, the full variable domain is DSGVTQTPKHLITATGQRVTLRCSPRSGDLSVYWYQQSLDQGLQFLIQYYNGEERAKGNILERFSAQQFPDLHSELNLSSLELGDSALYFCASSVDLAHPYEQYFGPGTRLTVT.

This clonotype was seen ten or more times. V and J are TRBV6-1 and TRBJ2-7; D not resolved. There are 14 residues in the CDR3. The V end was cut by 6 bases, the J end by 6 bases, with 18 bases between. Looked up from germline, CDR1 is MNHNS and CDR2 is SASEGT. The CDR3 reads CASSQIQNWLEQYF. As DNA, the CDR3 is TGTGCCAGCAGCCAAATCCAAAACTGGCTCGAGCAGTACTTC.

This clonotype was detected ten times or more. The CDR3 loop is CATHDDTRTAGYGYTF. The CDR3, as DNA: TGTGCCACCCACGACGACACCCGGACAGCCGGCTATGGCTACACCTTC. The chain couples TRBV15 to TRBJ1-2, with D maybe TRBD1 (6 bases). The CDR3 runs 16 residues. The germline V and J ends were trimmed by 8 bases and 4 bases, with 23 bases remaining between them. Germline CDR1 reads LNHNV; CDR2 reads YYDKDF (reference sequence). The full variable domain, its missing parts supplied by reference TRBV15 and TRBJ1-2, is DAMVIQNPRYQVTQFGKPVTLSCSQTLNHNVMYWYQQKSSQAPKLLFHYYDKDFNNEADTPDNFQSRRPNTSFCFLDIRSPGLGDTAMYLCATHDDTRTAGYGYTFGSGTRLTVV.

This clonotype appeared many times. The chain couples TRBV12-3 or TRBV12-4 to TRBJ2-7; perhaps D is TRBD1 or TRBD2 (7 bases each). Trimming took 4 bases from V and 5 from J, leaving 18 bases between them. The CDR3 runs 15 residues. CDR3: CASSSLRQGGHEQYF. The CDR3 DNA reads TGTGCCAGCAGTTCCCTTCGACAGGGAGGGCACGAGCAGTACTTC.

The sample holds a few counts of this clonotype. The rearrangement uses TRBV14 and TRBJ2-1; D not resolved. V shed 0 bases and J shed 3 bases, with 3 bases lying between them. The CDR3 runs to 13 residues. The germline V gene has CDR1 SGHDN and CDR2 FVKESK. CDR3 sequence (DNA): TGTGCCAGCAGCCAAGATGACTACAATGAGCAGTTCTTC. Protein product: CASSQDDYNEQFF.

Note on this clonotype: A much bigger clone sits one base away, suggesting this may be a read error. This chain uses TRBV7-2 with TRBJ1-1; tentatively, D is TRBD1 (5 bases). The V gene lost 1 base and the J gene lost 7 bases, with 16 bases spanning the gap. Per germline, CDR1 SGHTA and CDR2 FQGNSA. This CDR3 region has 15 residues. This CDR3 is CASSLGLWGTDEAFF. The CDR3 nucleotides are TGTGCCAGCAGCTTAGGACTGTGGGGGACCGATGAAGCTTTCTTT.

V gene TRBV29-1 combines with J gene TRBJ1-2; D uncertain. The germline CDR1 and CDR2 sequences are SQVTM and ANQGSEA. The V end was cut by 0 bases, the J end by 4 bases, with 21 bases between. This CDR3 is 17 amino acids long. The CDR3 sequence: CSVEERLAVPRGYGYTF. CDR3 in DNA: TGCAGCGTTGAAGAGAGGCTCGCGGTCCCTCGAGGCTATGGCTACACCTTC.

J is TRBJ2-4 and V is TRBV6-1; 12 nucleotides align to TRBD1. Trimming at V came to 2 bases and at J to 2 bases, leaving 4 bases not matched to a gene. This CDR3 is built from 17 residues. The germline CDR1 and CDR2 sequences are MNHNS and SASEGT. The CDR3 coding sequence is TGTGCCAGCAGTGAATGGGACAGGGGGCTTACCAAAAACATTCAGTACTTC. Translation: CASSEWDRGLTKNIQYF.

This clonotype was detected a few times. The chain recombines TRBV7-6 with TRBJ2-1; D possibly uses TRBD1 or TRBD2 (7 bases each). V lost 0 bases to trimming and J lost 9 bases, with 15 bases between them. The CDR3 runs 15 residues. Germline-derived CDR1 and CDR2 are SGHVS and FNYEAQ. The CDR3 reads CASSLAAGGVFEQFF. Here the CDR3 DNA reads TGTGCCAGCAGCTTAGCGGCAGGGGGGGTCTTTGAGCAGTTCTTC.

Ten or more counts support this clonotype. The rearrangement uses TRBV20-1 and TRBJ2-5; the D gene could be TRBD1 or TRBD2 (6 bases each). CDR3 length: 14 amino acids. In germline, CDR1 is DFQATT, CDR2 SNEGSKA (reference sequence). V lost 0 bases to trimming and J lost 5 bases, with 13 bases between them. Written as DNA, the CDR3 is TGCAGTGCTAGAGATTGGGGGGCCGGGGAGACCCAGTACTTC. The encoded protein is CSARDWGAGETQYF.

Many counts were recorded for this clonotype. The gene calls are TRBV9 and TRBJ2-7; D ambiguous. CDR1 is SGDLS and CDR2 is YYNGEE in the germline V gene. The CDR3 sequence is 16 residues long. Trimming took off 4 bases at V and 1 base at J, with 18 bases between the two ends. The CDR3: CASSPADMGYSYEQYF. CDR3 in DNA: TGTGCCAGCAGCCCCGCGGATATGGGATATTCCTACGAGCAGTACTTC.

In this sample, this clonotype turned up a few times. The rearrangement joins TRBV29-1 to TRBJ2-7, with 8 nucleotides matching TRBD1. Germline values: CDR1 SQVTM, CDR2 ANQGSEA. CDR3 length: 13 residues. V lost 2 bases, J lost 3 bases, and 3 bases stayed unmatched. Here the CDR3 DNA reads TGCAGCGTTGAAAATGACAGGGGCTACGAGCAGTACTTC. Amino acid sequence: CSVENDRGYEQYF.

The chain has TRBV4-2 and TRBJ2-7; 9 bases line up with TRBD2. CDR3 size: 15 residues. Trimming removed 3 bases from V and 0 bases from J; junction bases left unmatched: 3. The V gene's germline CDR1 is LGHNA and CDR2 YNFKEQ. The CDR3 loop is CASSHIAGASYEQYF. The CDR3 bases are TGTGCCAGCAGCCACATAGCGGGGGCCTCCTACGAGCAGTACTTC.

Many counts were recorded for this clonotype. V gene TRBV27 combines with J gene TRBJ2-7; the D is unclear. Per the germline V gene, CDR1 is MNHEY and CDR2 is SMNVEV (reference sequence). This CDR3 is 12 amino acids long. The germline V and J ends were trimmed by 7 bases and 0 bases, with 7 bases remaining between them. The CDR3, as DNA: TGTGCCAGCATGGGGTACTCCTACGAGCAGTACTTC. This translates into CASMGYSYEQYF.

The chain joins TRBV28 to TRBJ2-1; TRBD1 is a possible D gene (5 bases). V dropped 6 bases and J dropped 5 bases, with 14 bases sitting between them. The CDR3 has 14 amino acids. The germline V gene has CDR1 MDHEN and CDR2 SYDVKM. In DNA, the CDR3 is TGTGCCAGCAGCCAGTACCGACAGAACAATGAGCAGTTCTTC. Translation gives CASSQYRQNNEQFF.

This clonotype has a count of ten or more. The DNA of the CDR3 is TGCGCCAGCAGCCCAGACAGGGGGCGTAACTACGAGCAGTACTTC. Translation: CASSPDRGRNYEQYF. The V gene is TRBV4-1, the J gene TRBJ2-7; 10 positions match TRBD1. CDR3 length: 15 residues. Germline V CDR1 and CDR2: MGHRA, YSYEKL. Unmatched junction bases numbered 6, after V lost 4 bases and J lost 3 bases.

This clonotype came up many times. This sequence joins TRBV20-1 and TRBJ2-3; unclear D gene. V was shortened by 0 bases and J by 2 bases, with 12 bases between the two germline ends. Germline assignment: CDR1 DFQATT and CDR2 SNEGSKA (reference sequence). The CDR3 runs to 15 residues. The CDR3 protein is CSAREEPFNTDTQYF. In DNA, the CDR3 is TGCAGTGCTAGAGAAGAGCCTTTCAACACAGATACGCAGTATTTT.

This clonotype was detected many times. This chain joins TRBV7-2 and TRBJ2-3; 8 bases are a match to TRBD2. Germline CDR1 reads SGHTA; CDR2 reads FQGNSA. CDR3 length equals 17 residues. The ends lost 0 bases at V and 4 bases at J; junction bases unmatched: 9. The CDR3 sequence: CASSLALAVLWADTQYF. The DNA of the CDR3 is TGTGCCAGCAGCTTAGCACTAGCGGTTCTATGGGCAGATACGCAGTATTTT.

Ten or more counts support this clonotype. The V gene is TRBV7-6, the J gene TRBJ1-6; no reliable D call. In germline, CDR1 is SGHVS, CDR2 FNYEAQ. The CDR3 length is 15 residues. Trimming stripped 4 bases from V and 5 bases from J, with 12 bases between. The DNA for the CDR3 is TGTGCCAGCAGCTCGTTGACGGTTAATAATTCACCCCTCCACTTT. Translating it yields CASSSLTVNNSPLHF.

This clonotype was found many times. The chain couples TRBV4-2 to TRBJ1-4; D may be TRBD1 (6 bases). Germline V lookup: CDR1 LGHNA, CDR2 YNFKEQ. Trimming stripped 4 bases from V and 12 bases from J, with 12 bases between. CDR3 size: 12 residues. In nucleotides, the CDR3 is TGTGCCAGCAGCCCTACACAGGGTGAACTGTTTTTT. Protein: CASSPTQGELFF.